These 13 T cell receptor beta chains were sequenced from one sample in a study of molecular identifiers for immune sequencing clone quantification. Each CDR3 protein is one row after TCRdb ran MiXCR on the PCR reads. The sample consists of about 640,000 distinct CDR3 sequences, 20% of them appearing once. The material sequenced was naive CD8+ T cells from blood, with Jurkat cell RNA spiked in. Indicated subset: FACS-sorted CD8+CD4-CCR7+CD45RA+ naive T cells. Source of these receptors: a human donor in good health. Some libraries in this study had Jurkat cell RNA spiked in.

This clonotype was picked up a small number of times. The chain uses TRBV4-3 and TRBJ2-5; 12 bases line up with TRBD2. Losses at the gene ends were 0 bases for V and 4 bases for J; bases not matched to a gene: 3. The CDR3 contains 16 residues. Germline CDR1 LGHNA, CDR2 YSLEER. The CDR3 DNA reads as TGCGCCAGCAGCCAAGATGAGGGACTAGCGGGAGAGACCCAGTACTTC. Protein: CASSQDEGLAGETQYF.

This clonotype was picked up many times. The chain employs TRBV20-1 and TRBJ2-3, with 8 bases that match TRBD1. This CDR3 contains 15 residues. The junction had 4 bases not matched to a gene; V was cut back by 2 bases and J by 0 bases. Germline V gene sequence: CDR1 DFQATT, CDR2 SNEGSKA (reference sequence). The CDR3 sequence: CSARMTGVSTDTQYF. CDR3 nucleotides: TGCAGTGCTAGAATGACAGGGGTCAGCACAGATACGCAGTATTTT.

The V gene is TRBV29-1, the J gene TRBJ2-3; D gene uncertain. CDR3 length equals 14 residues. Germline CDR1 SQVTM, CDR2 ANQGSEA. Trimming left V 3 bases short and J 1 base short, with 11 bases between. The CDR3 region has the DNA TGCAGCGTTGAGGTTTGGGGTCGCACAGATACGCAGTATTTT. This translates into CSVEVWGRTDTQYF.

About this clonotype itself: A read error may explain this, as a much larger clone is one base away. The CDR3 does not end in the conserved phenylalanine or tryptophan, so this is likely a read error. V usage is TRBV4-3 and J usage is TRBJ1-1, with a weak D call TRBD1 (5 bases). Germline CDR1 LGHNA, CDR2 YSLEER. The V end lost 1 base, the J end lost 4 bases, and 16 bases lay between the germline ends. There are 16 residues in the CDR3. CDR3 sequence (DNA): TGCGCCAGCAGCCAAGCACCGGGACTCCCAAGCACTGAAGCTTTCCTT. Its protein product is CASSQAPGLPSTEAFL.

The table lists this clonotype with many counts. The rearrangement joins TRBV14 to TRBJ2-3; D unclear. Germline lookup yields CDR1 SGHDN and CDR2 FVKESK. Trimming took off 1 base at V and 2 bases at J, with 13 bases between the two ends. CDR3 length: 16 amino acids. This chain's CDR3 is CASSQAPSSATDTQYF. The CDR3 DNA is TGTGCCAGCAGCCAAGCGCCCTCGTCGGCCACAGATACGCAGTATTTT.

The V call is TRBV5-3, the J call TRBJ2-3; D possibly corresponds to TRBD1 (6 bases). TRBV5-3 is an open reading frame whose function is uncertain. The V end was cut by 10 bases, the J end by 5 bases, with 20 bases between. The length of the CDR3 is 14 residues. CDR3 protein: CAPPPTGFRDTQYF. In DNA form, the CDR3 reads TGTGCCCCCCCTCCCACAGGGTTTAGAGATACGCAGTATTTT.

This clonotype came up many times. V usage is TRBV20-1 and J usage is TRBJ2-7; 7 bases are shared with TRBD1. CDR1 and CDR2 (germline): DFQATT, SNEGSKA (reference sequence). V dropped 3 bases and J dropped 3; count of bases not matched to a gene: 2. The CDR3 contains 12 residues. Written as DNA, the CDR3 is TGCAGTGCTAGTTCAGGGGGCTACGAGCAGTACTTC. Amino acid sequence: CSASSGGYEQYF.

V gene TRBV27 combines with J gene TRBJ2-7; 11 nucleotides line up with TRBD2. Germline values: CDR1 MNHEY, CDR2 SMNVEV (reference sequence). The CDR3 has 15 amino acids. J lost 3 bases, V lost 5 bases, and 6 bases had no gene match. CDR3 in amino acids: CASSTLAGDVYEQYF. As DNA, the CDR3 is TGTGCCAGCAGTACACTAGCGGGAGACGTCTACGAGCAGTACTTC.

This chain uses TRBV27 with TRBJ1-1; tentative D call: TRBD1 (6 bases). CDR3 length: 16 amino acids. The germline V and J ends were trimmed by 5 bases and 1 base, with 17 bases remaining between them. Germline V gene data show CDR1 as MNHEY and CDR2 as SMNVEV (reference sequence). CDR3 amino acids: CASSGRGYSTNTEAFF. In DNA form, the CDR3 reads TGTGCCAGCAGTGGCAGGGGCTATTCCACGAACACTGAAGCTTTCTTT.

This clonotype was counted a few times. The chain couples TRBV28 to TRBJ2-1, with D possibly being TRBD2 (5 bases). The ends were cut back, 6 bases at V and 6 bases at J, with 18 bases in the middle. CDR1 MDHEN and CDR2 SYDVKM come from the germline V gene. The CDR3 spans 15 residues. The CDR3 region is CASRPHTVAGNEQFF. CDR3 sequence (DNA): TGTGCCAGCAGACCCCACACGGTCGCGGGCAATGAGCAGTTCTTC.

The rearrangement joins TRBV11-2 to TRBJ2-5; 9 nucleotides align to TRBD2. Germline assignment: CDR1 SGHAT and CDR2 FQNNGV. The length of the CDR3 is 19 residues. V was pared by 5 bases and J by 2 bases, with 18 bases of the junction left unmatched. The DNA for the CDR3 is TGTGCCAGCAGCCTTCTTAGAGTTGGGACTAGCAGGGTACAAGAGACCCAGTACTTC. Translating it yields CASSLLRVGTSRVQETQYF. The full variable domain, completed using reference TRBV11-2 and TRBJ2-5, is EAGVAQSPRYKIIEKRQSVAFWCNPISGHATLYWYQQILGQGPKLLIQFQNNGVVDDSQLPKDRFSAERLKGVDSTLKIQPAKLEDSAVYLCASSLLRVGTSRVQETQYFGPGTRLLVL.

On this clonotype itself: A read error may explain this, as a much larger clone is one base away. The chain uses TRBV7-2 and TRBJ2-1; TRBD2 matches 7 bases. Germline CDR1 and CDR2: SGHTA and FQGNSA. This CDR3 has 16 amino acids. J was trimmed by 2 bases and V by 5 bases; bases with no gene match: 9. CDR3 DNA sequence: TGTGCCAGCAGCCCCCCCGGAGCGGGGCCCTACAATGAGCAGTTCTTC. It encodes CASSPPGAGPYNEQFF.

There are many counts of this clonotype. The chain joins TRBV7-9 to TRBJ2-5; TRBD2 might be the D (6 bases). Trimming pared 8 bases from V and 2 bases from J, leaving 18 bases between. The germline V gene has CDR1 SEHNR and CDR2 FQNEAQ (reference sequence). The CDR3 sequence is 15 residues long. The CDR3 here is CASGRPAAGQETQYF. DNA for the CDR3: TGTGCCAGCGGCCGCCCGGCGGCGGGGCAAGAGACCCAGTACTTC.